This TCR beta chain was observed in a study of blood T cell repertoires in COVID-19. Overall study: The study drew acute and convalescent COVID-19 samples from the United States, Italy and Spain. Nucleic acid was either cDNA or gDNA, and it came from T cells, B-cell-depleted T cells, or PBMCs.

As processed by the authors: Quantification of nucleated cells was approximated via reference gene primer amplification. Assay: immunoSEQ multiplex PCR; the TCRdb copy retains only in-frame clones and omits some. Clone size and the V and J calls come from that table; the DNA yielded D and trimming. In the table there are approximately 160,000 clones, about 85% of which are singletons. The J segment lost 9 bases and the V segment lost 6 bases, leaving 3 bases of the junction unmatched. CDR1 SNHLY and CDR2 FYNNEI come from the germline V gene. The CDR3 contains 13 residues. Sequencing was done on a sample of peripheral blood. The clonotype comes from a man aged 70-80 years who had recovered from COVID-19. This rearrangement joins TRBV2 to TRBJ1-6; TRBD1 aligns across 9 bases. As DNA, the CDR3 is TGTGCCAGCAGCGGACAGGGGCTTTCACCCCTCCACTTT. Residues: CASSGQGLSPLHF.